This TCR beta chain was captured by sequencing in a study of T cells after yellow fever vaccination. Whole-study findings and limits: The booster response re-showed most primary clones: around 95% CD4, 88% CD8. Clonotypes found in both CD4 and CD8 compartments made up a small share.

CDR1 and CDR2 from the germline V gene are SQVTM and ANQGSEA. Trimming took off 0 bases at V and 6 bases at J, with 18 bases between the two ends. The CDR3 is made up of 16 amino acids. UMIs were added to TCR cDNA along with a universal primer site when it was made by 5'RACE template switching. Each CDR3 protein gets one entry after TCRdb re-called the 5' RACE reads with MiXCR. The sample consists of 65,000 to 90,000 distinct CDR3 sequences, roughly 13% of them appearing once. This sequence joins TRBV29-1 and TRBJ2-4; possible D gene TRBD2, 6 bases. Specimen: CD8+ T cells not binding an NS4B(214-222) dextramer, sorted from PBMCs, collected less than 25 days after the first yellow fever vaccination. The TCR originated in a man between 18 and 29 years old who received the YFV17D yellow fever vaccine. In DNA, the CDR3 is TGCAGCGTTGAAGAAGAAGGGGACCCCGGGGGAAACATTCAGTACTTC. Translated, it gives CSVEEEGDPGGNIQYF.